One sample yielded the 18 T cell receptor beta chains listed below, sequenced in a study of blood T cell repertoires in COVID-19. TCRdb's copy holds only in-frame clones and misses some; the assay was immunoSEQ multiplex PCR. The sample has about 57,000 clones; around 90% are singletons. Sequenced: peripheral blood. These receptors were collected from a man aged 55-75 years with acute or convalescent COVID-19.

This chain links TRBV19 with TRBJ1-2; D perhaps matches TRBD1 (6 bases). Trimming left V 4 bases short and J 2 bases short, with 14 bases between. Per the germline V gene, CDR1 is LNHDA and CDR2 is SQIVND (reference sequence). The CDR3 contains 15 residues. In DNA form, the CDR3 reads TGTGCCAGTAGTAAACGCCACGACAGGAACTATGGCTACACCTTC. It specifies CASSKRHDRNYGYTF.

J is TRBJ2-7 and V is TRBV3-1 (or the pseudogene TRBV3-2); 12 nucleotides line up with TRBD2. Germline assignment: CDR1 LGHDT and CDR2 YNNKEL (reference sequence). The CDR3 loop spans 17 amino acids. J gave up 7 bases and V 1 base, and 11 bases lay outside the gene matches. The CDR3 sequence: CASSQGGLAGSLKEQYF. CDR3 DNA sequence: TGTGCCAGCAGCCAAGGCGGACTAGCGGGAAGTTTAAAAGAGCAGTACTTC.

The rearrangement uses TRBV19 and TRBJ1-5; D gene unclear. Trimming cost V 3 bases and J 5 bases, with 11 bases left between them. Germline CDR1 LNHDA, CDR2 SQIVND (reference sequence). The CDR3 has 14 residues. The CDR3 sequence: CASSIWAGDQPQHF. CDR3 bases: TGTGCCAGTAGTATTTGGGCGGGCGATCAGCCCCAGCATTTT.

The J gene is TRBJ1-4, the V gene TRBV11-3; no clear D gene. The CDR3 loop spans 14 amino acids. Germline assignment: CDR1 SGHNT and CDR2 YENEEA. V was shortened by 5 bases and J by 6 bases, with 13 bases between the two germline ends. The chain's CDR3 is CASSPVRSDEKLFF. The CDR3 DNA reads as TGTGCCAGCAGCCCCGTCCGGTCGGATGAAAAACTGTTTTTT.

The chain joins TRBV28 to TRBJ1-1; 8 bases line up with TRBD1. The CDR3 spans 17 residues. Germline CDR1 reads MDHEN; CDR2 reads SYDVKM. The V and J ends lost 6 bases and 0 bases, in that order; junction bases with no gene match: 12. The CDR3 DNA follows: TGTGCCAGCAGGAGACCGGGACAGGCAATAATGAACACTGAAGCTTTCTTT. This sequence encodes CASRRPGQAIMNTEAFF.

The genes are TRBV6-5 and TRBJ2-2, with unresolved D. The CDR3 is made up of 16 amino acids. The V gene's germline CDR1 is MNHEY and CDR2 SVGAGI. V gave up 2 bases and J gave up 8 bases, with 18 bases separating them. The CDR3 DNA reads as TGTGCCAGCAGTTACAATTTTTATGACTTGCAAGGGGAGCTGTTTTTT. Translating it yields CASSYNFYDLQGELFF.

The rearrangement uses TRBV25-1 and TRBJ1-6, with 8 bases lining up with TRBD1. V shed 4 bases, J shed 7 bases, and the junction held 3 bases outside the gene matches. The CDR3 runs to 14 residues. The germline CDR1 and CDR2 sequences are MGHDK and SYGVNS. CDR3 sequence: CASSGTGWNSPLHF. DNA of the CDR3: TGTGCCAGCAGTGGGACAGGGTGGAATTCACCCCTCCACTTT.

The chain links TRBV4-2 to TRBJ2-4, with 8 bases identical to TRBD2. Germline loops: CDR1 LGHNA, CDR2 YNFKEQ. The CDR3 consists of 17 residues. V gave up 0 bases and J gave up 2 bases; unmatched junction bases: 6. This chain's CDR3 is CASSQELAASPKNIQYF. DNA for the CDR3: TGTGCCAGCAGCCAAGAACTAGCGGCCTCTCCCAAAAACATTCAGTACTTC.

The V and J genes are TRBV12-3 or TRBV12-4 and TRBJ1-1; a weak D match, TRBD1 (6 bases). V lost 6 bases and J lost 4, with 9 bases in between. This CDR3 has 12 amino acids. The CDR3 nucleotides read TGTGCCAGCAGACCGACAGGCACTGAAGCTTTCTTT. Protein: CASRPTGTEAFF.

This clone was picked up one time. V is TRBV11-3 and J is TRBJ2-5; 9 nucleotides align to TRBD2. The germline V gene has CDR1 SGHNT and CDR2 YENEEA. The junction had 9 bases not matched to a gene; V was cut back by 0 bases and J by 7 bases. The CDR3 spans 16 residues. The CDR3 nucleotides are TGTGCCAGCAGCTTAGACGGCGGGAGGGCCGGGGGGACCCAGTACTTC. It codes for CASSLDGGRAGGTQYF.

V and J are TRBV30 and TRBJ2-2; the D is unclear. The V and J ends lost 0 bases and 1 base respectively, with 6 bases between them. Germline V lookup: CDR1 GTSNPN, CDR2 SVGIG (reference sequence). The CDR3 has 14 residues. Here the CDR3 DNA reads TGTGCCTGGAGTGTGGTACAGAACACCGGGGAGCTGTTTTTT. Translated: CAWSVVQNTGELFF.

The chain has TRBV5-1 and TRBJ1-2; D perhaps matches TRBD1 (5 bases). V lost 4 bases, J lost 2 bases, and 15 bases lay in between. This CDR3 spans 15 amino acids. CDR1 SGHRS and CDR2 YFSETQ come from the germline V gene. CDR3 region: CASSTDSYPNYGYTF. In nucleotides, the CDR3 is TGCGCCAGCAGCACCGACAGCTACCCCAACTATGGCTACACCTTC.

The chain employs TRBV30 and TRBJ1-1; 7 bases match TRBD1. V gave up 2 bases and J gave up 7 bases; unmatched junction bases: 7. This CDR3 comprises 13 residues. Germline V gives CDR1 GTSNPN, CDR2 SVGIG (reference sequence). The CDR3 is CAWSQTGVGEAFF. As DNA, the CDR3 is TGTGCCTGGAGTCAAACAGGGGTGGGTGAAGCTTTCTTT. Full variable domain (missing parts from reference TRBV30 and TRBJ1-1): SQTIHQWPATLVQPVGSPLSLECTVEGTSNPNLYWYRQAAGRGLQLLFYSVGIGQISSEVPQNLSASRPQDRQFILSSKKLLLSDSGFYLCAWSQTGVGEAFFGQGTRLTVV.

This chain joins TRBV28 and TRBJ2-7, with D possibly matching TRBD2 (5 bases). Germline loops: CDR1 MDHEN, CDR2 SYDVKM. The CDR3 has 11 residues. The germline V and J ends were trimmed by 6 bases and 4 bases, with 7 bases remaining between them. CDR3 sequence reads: CASRRAYEQYF. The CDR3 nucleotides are TGTGCCAGCAGGAGGGCTTACGAGCAGTACTTC.

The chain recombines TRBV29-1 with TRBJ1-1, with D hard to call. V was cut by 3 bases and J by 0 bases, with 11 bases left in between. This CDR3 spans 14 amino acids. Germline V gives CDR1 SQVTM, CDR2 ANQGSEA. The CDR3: CSVDQAILNTEAFF. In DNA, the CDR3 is TGCAGCGTTGATCAGGCTATTTTGAACACTGAAGCTTTCTTT.

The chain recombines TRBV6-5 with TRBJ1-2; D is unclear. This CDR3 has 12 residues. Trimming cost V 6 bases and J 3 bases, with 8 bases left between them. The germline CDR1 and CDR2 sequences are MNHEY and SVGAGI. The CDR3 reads CASSARDYGYTF. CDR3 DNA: TGTGCCAGCAGCGCGAGGGACTATGGCTACACCTTC.

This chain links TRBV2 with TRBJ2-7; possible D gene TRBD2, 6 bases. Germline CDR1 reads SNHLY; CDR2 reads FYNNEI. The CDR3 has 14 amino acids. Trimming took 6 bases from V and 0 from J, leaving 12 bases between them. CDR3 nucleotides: TGTGCCAGCAGCCCGGGACTGAACTCCTACGAGCAGTACTTC. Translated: CASSPGLNSYEQYF. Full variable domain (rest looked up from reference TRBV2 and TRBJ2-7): EPEVTQTPSHQVTQMGQEVILRCVPISNHLYFYWYRQILGQKVEFLVSFYNNEISEKSEIFDDQFSVERPDGSNFTLKIRSTKLEDSAMYFCASSPGLNSYEQYFGPGTRLTVT.

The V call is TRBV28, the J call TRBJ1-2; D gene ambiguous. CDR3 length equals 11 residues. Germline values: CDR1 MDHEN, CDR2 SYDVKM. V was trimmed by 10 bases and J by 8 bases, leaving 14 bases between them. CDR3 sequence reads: CATYRNPGYTF. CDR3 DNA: TGTGCCACGTACAGAAACCCGGGCTACACCTTC.